This T cell receptor beta chain is from a study of blood T cell repertoires in COVID-19. Study context: From the United States, Italy and Spain came samples of acute and convalescent COVID-19. Sources were T cells, B-cell-depleted T cells, or PBMCs; the material itself was cDNA or gDNA.

V lost 5 bases and J 5 bases, leaving 12 bases between the germline ends. Germline V gene lookup returns CDR1 LNHDA and CDR2 SQIVND (reference sequence). The CDR3 is 13 residues long. Per the study methods: Estimation of nucleated cell counts was performed using reference gene primer amplification. TCRdb's copy holds only in-frame clones and misses some; the assay was immunoSEQ multiplex PCR. V and J calls and clone size are copied from that table; D and trimming were computed from the DNA. The table has around 190,000 clones, about nine tenths seen once. The TCR sequence derives from a young man who had recovered from COVID-19. The V gene is TRBV19, the J gene TRBJ2-5; weak D call: TRBD2 (6 bases). Material: peripheral blood. As DNA, the CDR3 is TGTGCCAGTAGTGATCCGGGAGTGGAGACCCAGTACTTC. It is translated as CASSDPGVETQYF.